This T cell receptor beta chain was recovered during a study of cytomegalovirus exposure and HLA in healthy donors. Findings and caveats of the study: Later work found most CMV-associated TCR beta chains apparently HLA-restricted. Despite most TCR sequences being rare, some public TCRs occurred in many donors.

This clone was observed a few times. Its antigen is still unknown. Primers included in the PCR were 60 Vbeta and 13 Jbeta primers. Assay used: immunoSEQ multiplex PCR; TCRdb lists only in-frame clones, some missing. The sample has about 120,000 clones, 8% to 10% seen once. The specimen sequenced was PBMCs. This TCR was recovered from a man younger than 45 in good health and CMV-seronegative.

The CDR3: CASSQEGRGVTEAFF. The CDR3 DNA sequence: TGCGCCAGCAGCCAAGAGGGCAGGGGAGTCACTGAAGCTTTCTTT. This chain connects TRBV4-1 to TRBJ1-1; possibly TRBD1 for D (6 bases). Looked up from germline, CDR1 is MGHRA and CDR2 is YSYEKL. V lost 0 bases, J lost 4 bases, and 12 bases lay in between. The CDR3 has 15 amino acids.